Shown below are 26 T cell receptor beta chains from a single sample sequenced in a study of T cell changes during pregnancy in multiple sclerosis. Assay: immunoSEQ multiplex PCR; the TCRdb copy retains only in-frame clones and omits some. This sample has fewer than 130,000 clones; approximately 90% occur once, and the top ten carry 3% to 3.5%. The sequencing used peripheral blood, collected after pregnancy. All receptors derive from a female donor with multiple sclerosis, enrolled in a pregnancy study.

V gene TRBV5-1 combines with J gene TRBJ2-5, with TRBD2 matching over 11 bases. This CDR3 has 18 residues. V dropped 0 bases and J dropped 1; count of bases not matched to a gene: 8. Germline loops: CDR1 SGHRS, CDR2 YFSETQ. CDR3 nucleotides: TGCGCCAGCAGCTTGGGGCTACTAGCGGGGGCCACCCAAGAGACCCAGTACTTC. Its translation is CASSLGLLAGATQETQYF. The variable domain in full, with the rest retrieved from reference TRBV5-1 and TRBJ2-5, is KAGVTQTPRYLIKTRGQQVTLSCSPISGHRSVSWYQQTPGQGLQFLFEYFSETQRNKGNFPGRFSGRQFSNSRSEMNVSTLELGDSALYLCASSLGLLAGATQETQYFGPGTRLLVL.

The chain is built from TRBV11-2 and TRBJ1-4, with 8 bases fitting TRBD1. After removal of 10 bases from V and 5 bases from J, the junction contained 6 bases not matched to a gene. This CDR3 spans 13 amino acids. Germline CDR1 SGHAT, CDR2 FQNNGV. The CDR3 DNA sequence: TGTGCCACCGGGACAGGCGGGAATGAAAAACTGTTTTTT. Its protein product is CATGTGGNEKLFF.

The J gene is TRBJ1-1, the V gene TRBV19; D is possibly TRBD1 (6 bases). This CDR3 spans 12 amino acids. Trimming took off 9 bases at V and 2 bases at J, with 10 bases between the two ends. The V gene's germline CDR1 is LNHDA and CDR2 SQIVND (reference sequence). This chain's CDR3 is CASTGFNTEAFF. In nucleotides, the CDR3 is TGTGCCAGCACAGGGTTCAACACTGAAGCTTTCTTT.

CDR3 region: CASSVASGREQYF. The CDR3 coding sequence is TGTGCCAGCAGCGTAGCTAGTGGCCGGGAGCAGTACTTC. The rearrangement links TRBV9 to TRBJ2-7; D unresolved. Trimming pared 0 bases from V and 7 bases from J, leaving 11 bases between. The CDR3 is made up of 13 amino acids. Per germline, CDR1 SGDLS and CDR2 YYNGEE.

This clone was found once. The genes are TRBV5-1 and TRBJ2-7; 7 positions agree with TRBD1. V lost 5 bases to trimming and J lost 2 bases; unmatched junction nucleotides: 10. The germline gives CDR1 SGHRS, CDR2 YFSETQ. This CDR3 contains 15 residues. In nucleotides, the CDR3 is TGCGCCAGCAGACTAAGCCGGGACAGTGCCTACGAGCAGTACTTC. Residues: CASRLSRDSAYEQYF.

This rearrangement joins TRBV4-1 to TRBJ1-1, with 7 bases that match TRBD1. CDR3 size: 15 residues. Trimming removed 3 bases from V and 0 bases from J; junction bases left unmatched: 4. CDR1 MGHRA and CDR2 YSYEKL come from the germline V gene. The CDR3 DNA reads TGCGCCAGCAGCCATATACAGGGGATGAACACTGAAGCTTTCTTT. Encoded protein: CASSHIQGMNTEAFF.

This chain uses TRBV18 with TRBJ1-2; 9 positions match TRBD1. CDR1 is KGHSH, CDR2 LQKENI, per germline. The CDR3 is 16 residues long. Trimming cost V 3 bases and J 9 bases; bases outside gene matches: 14. The CDR3 bases are TGTGCCAGCTCACCTCAACCGGGACAGGGTTTTTTTCGCTACACCTTC. This translates into CASSPQPGQGFFRYTF.

The chain employs TRBV5-5 and TRBJ2-2; 8 bases are shared with TRBD1. Per germline, CDR1 SGHKS and CDR2 YYEKEE (reference sequence). The CDR3 spans 15 residues. The J segment lost 5 bases and the V segment lost 0 bases, leaving 3 bases of the junction unmatched. The chain's CDR3 is CASSLGTGRTGELFF. The CDR3 DNA is TGTGCCAGCAGCTTGGGGACAGGGCGGACCGGGGAGCTGTTTTTT.

The rearrangement uses TRBV5-5 and TRBJ2-7, with a weak D call TRBD1 (6 bases). The germline V gene has CDR1 SGHKS and CDR2 YYEKEE (reference sequence). Trimming stripped 0 bases from V and 3 bases from J, with 10 bases between. This CDR3 region has 14 residues. The CDR3 DNA reads as TGTGCCAGCAGCTTGGGGACAGAGGTCTACGAGCAGTACTTC. Its translation is CASSLGTEVYEQYF.

The V and J genes are TRBV5-1 and TRBJ1-4; no definite D call. The V gene's germline CDR1 is SGHRS and CDR2 YFSETQ. The V end was cut by 0 bases, the J end by 8 bases, with 11 bases between. CDR3 size: 14 residues. The CDR3 DNA sequence: TGCGCCAGCAGCTTGGCTGGAAACGGGGAAAAACTGTTTTTT. Protein product: CASSLAGNGEKLFF.

This clone was seen more than once but under ten times. The chain uses TRBV18 and TRBJ1-4, with a tentative D call TRBD1 (6 bases). Germline-derived CDR1 and CDR2 are KGHSH and LQKENI. V was shortened by 6 bases and J by 8 bases, with 13 bases between the two germline ends. CDR3 size: 13 residues. The CDR3 nucleotides read TGTGCCAGCTCCCGGGGGGCCGACGAAAAACTGTTTTTT. Encoded protein: CASSRGADEKLFF.

This chain joins TRBV9 and TRBJ1-3; D is possibly TRBD1 (5 bases). Germline V CDR1 and CDR2: SGDLS, YYNGEE. V shed 3 bases and J shed 2 bases, with 12 bases lying between them. The CDR3 consists of 15 residues. For the CDR3, the DNA is TGTGCCAGCAGCGAAACAGGAGGGACTGGAAACACCATATATTTT. Its protein product is CASSETGGTGNTIYF. Full variable domain (outside the CDR3, taken from reference TRBV9 and TRBJ1-3): DSGVTQTPKHLITATGQRVTLRCSPRSGDLSVYWYQQSLDQGLQFLIQYYNGEERAKGNILERFSAQQFPDLHSELNLSSLELGDSALYFCASSETGGTGNTIYFGEGSWLTVV.

This chain joins TRBV18 and TRBJ1-1; D perhaps matches TRBD1 (6 bases). The length of the CDR3 is 16 residues. Trimming removed 0 bases at V and 5 bases at J, with 16 bases between. Germline assignment: CDR1 KGHSH and CDR2 LQKENI. Here the CDR3 reads CASSPPGNPGVTEAFF. The CDR3 DNA is TGTGCCAGCTCACCACCGGGCAACCCAGGGGTTACTGAAGCTTTCTTT.

This clone was found once. The rearrangement uses TRBV7-6 and TRBJ2-5, with 8 bases lining up with TRBD1. The J call could be wrong; TRBJ2-7 is a better fit for the DNA end. This CDR3 has 14 residues. CDR1 is SGHVS and CDR2 is FNYEAQ in the germline V gene. The CDR3 DNA reads TGTGCCAGCAGCTCCGGACAGGGATTCCACGAGCAGTACTTC. As protein: CASSSGQGFHEQYF.

The rearrangement joins TRBV11-2 to TRBJ2-1; maybe TRBD2 (6 bases). V was pared by 6 bases and J by 4 bases, with 19 bases between. This CDR3 region has 16 residues. CDR1 SGHAT and CDR2 FQNNGV come from the germline V gene. In DNA, the CDR3 is TGTGCCAGCAGTACTTACCGGGCGGGACCTTACAATGAGCAGTTCTTC. This encodes CASSTYRAGPYNEQFF.

J is TRBJ1-1 and V is TRBV4-1; 10 nucleotides agree with TRBD1. Germline V gene lookup returns CDR1 MGHRA and CDR2 YSYEKL. The CDR3 is made up of 15 amino acids. With V trimmed by 4 bases and J by 7 bases, 9 bases remained unmatched. CDR3 DNA sequence: TGCGCCAGCAGCCTAATGGGACAGGGGACGGTTGAAGCTTTCTTT. Its protein is CASSLMGQGTVEAFF.

V and J are TRBV7-9 and TRBJ2-7, with 9 bases matching TRBD1. CDR3 length: 19 amino acids. V was clipped by 2 bases and J by 1 base; unmatched bases: 15. Germline lookup yields CDR1 SEHNR and CDR2 FQNEAQ (reference sequence). CDR3 sequence (DNA): TGTGCCAGCAGCTTACGGTTCTTTCGCCGGACAGGGGAATCCTACGAGCAGTACTTC. It translates to CASSLRFFRRTGESYEQYF.

V is TRBV6-4 and J is TRBJ1-4; D is possibly TRBD1 (6 bases). In germline, CDR1 is MRHNA, CDR2 SNTAGT. The V end was cut by 2 bases, the J end by 1 base, with 8 bases between. This CDR3 region has 15 residues. The CDR3 loop is CASSDKQGTNEKLFF. The CDR3 DNA follows: TGTGCCAGCAGTGACAAACAGGGAACTAATGAAAAACTGTTTTTT.

This chain joins TRBV6-6 and TRBJ2-6; no reliable D call. The CDR3 is 15 residues long. The V end lost 7 bases, the J end lost 0 bases, and 10 bases lay between the germline ends. Germline loops: CDR1 MNHNY, CDR2 SVGAGI (reference sequence). The CDR3 sequence: CASNQQLSGANVLTF. CDR3 DNA sequence: TGTGCCAGCAATCAACAGCTCTCTGGGGCCAACGTCCTGACTTTC.

The rearrangement joins TRBV13 to TRBJ2-2; the match to TRBD1 covers 7 bases. CDR3 length: 14 residues. Germline CDR1 PRHDT, CDR2 FYEKMQ (reference sequence). The J segment lost 5 bases and the V segment lost 4 bases, leaving 4 bases of the junction unmatched. Written as DNA, the CDR3 is TGTGCCAGCAGCTCCGACAGGGCTACCGGGGAGCTGTTTTTT. Its protein product is CASSSDRATGELFF.

The chain is built from TRBV14 and TRBJ1-1, with D possibly being TRBD1 (6 bases). V was trimmed by 6 bases and J by 8 bases, leaving 16 bases between them. This CDR3 comprises 13 residues. In germline, CDR1 is SGHDN, CDR2 FVKESK. The CDR3 nucleotides read TGTGCCAGCAGGGGGTTCGGACAGTTAGAAGCTTTCTTT. Its translation: CASRGFGQLEAFF.

A few counts support this clone. The genes are TRBV2 and TRBJ1-2; D is unresolved. Germline V gene data show CDR1 as SNHLY and CDR2 as FYNNEI. The CDR3 covers 9 residues. Trimming took off 4 bases at V and 8 bases at J, with 2 bases between the two ends. In DNA, the CDR3 is TGTGCCAGCAGTGCGGGCTACACCTTC. Its protein product is CASSAGYTF. The full variable domain, completed using reference TRBV2 and TRBJ1-2, is EPEVTQTPSHQVTQMGQEVILRCVPISNHLYFYWYRQILGQKVEFLVSFYNNEISEKSEIFDDQFSVERPDGSNFTLKIRSTKLEDSAMYFCASSAGYTFGSGTRLTVV.

In this sample, this clone turned up once. The J gene is TRBJ1-1, the V gene TRBV30; 7 positions match TRBD1. Unmatched junction bases numbered 15, after V lost 8 bases and J lost 3 bases. The CDR3 is 15 amino acids. In germline, CDR1 is GTSNPN, CDR2 SVGIG (reference sequence). CDR3 sequence (DNA): TGTGCCGGAGCCGTGGCTGACAGGGCAGACACTGAAGCTTTCTTT. It is translated as CAGAVADRADTEAFF. Combining the CDR3 with reference TRBV30 and TRBJ1-1 gives the whole variable domain SQTIHQWPATLVQPVGSPLSLECTVEGTSNPNLYWYRQAAGRGLQLLFYSVGIGQISSEVPQNLSASRPQDRQFILSSKKLLLSDSGFYLCAGAVADRADTEAFFGQGTRLTVV.

J is TRBJ2-3 and V is TRBV5-1; D is perhaps TRBD1 (5 bases). V was cut by 0 bases and J by 3 bases, with 8 bases left in between. Per the germline V gene, CDR1 is SGHRS and CDR2 is YFSETQ. This CDR3 spans 14 amino acids. In DNA, the CDR3 is TGCGCCAGCAGCTTGGACCAGGGTACAGATACGCAGTATTTT. Encoded protein: CASSLDQGTDTQYF.

This clone has a single count. This chain uses TRBV6-1 with TRBJ2-7, with 9 bases lining up with TRBD2. Trimming at V came to 5 bases and at J to 4 bases, leaving 3 bases not matched to a gene. The CDR3 length is 13 residues. Germline V gene data show CDR1 as MNHNS and CDR2 as SASEGT. This CDR3 reads CASSSTSGYEQYF. CDR3 nucleotides: TGTGCCAGCAGTAGTACTAGCGGGTACGAGCAGTACTTC.

CDR3 region: CASTNGQGNQPQHF. CDR3 sequence (DNA): TGTGCCAGTACTAACGGACAGGGCAATCAGCCCCAGCATTTT. V and J are TRBV19 and TRBJ1-5, with 7 nucleotides matching TRBD1. The CDR3 has 14 residues. Germline V gene lookup returns CDR1 LNHDA and CDR2 SQIVND (reference sequence). The trim removed 7 bases at V and 2 bases at J, leaving 5 bases unmatched.